Included here is one TCR beta chain sequence, with context. The antigen is unknown. The data derive from a study of cytomegalovirus exposure and HLA in healthy donors. Study results and limitations: Earlier findings revealed that most TCR beta V segments proved productive either about 87% or about 30% of the time. Sequencing artifact likely explains a cluster of highly shared sequence variants. Researchers reported from a later analysis that most CMV-associated TCR beta chains appeared HLA-restricted.

PCR amplification relied on 60 Vbeta primers (plus 13 Jbeta primers). Per the original methods: In a later analysis, some 10 million of some 80 million unique beta chains occurred in at least two donors. Clones were read by immunoSEQ multiplex PCR, and TCRdb kept only the in-frame ones, dropping some. V, J and clone size reflect that table, while D and trimming were determined from the DNA. The repertoire holds 100,000 to 150,000 clones, with 60% to 80% as singletons. The receptor was isolated from a woman aged 45-59 years in good health and CMV-seronegative. The specimen was PBMCs.

The CDR3 reads CASSWNRGDTGELFF. CDR3 nucleotide sequence: TGTGCCAGCAGCTGGAACAGGGGGGACACCGGGGAGCTGTTTTTT. The V and J genes are TRBV7-2 and TRBJ2-2; 8 bases map to TRBD1. This CDR3 is built from 15 residues. Germline V gives CDR1 SGHTA, CDR2 FQGNSA. V lost 4 bases, J lost 3 bases, and 4 bases stayed unmatched.